This T cell receptor (beta chain) was obtained from a study of cytomegalovirus exposure and HLA in healthy donors. Across the study: HLA-typed donors were the source of 83 million or so unique TCRs held in an early data release. Study-wide points: There were some V segments, including TRBV6-2 and TRBV6-3, excluded as indistinguishable. Later genetic work tied a missense DCLRE1C variant to beta-chain V and J trimming.

The study ran its PCR with 60 Vbeta and 13 Jbeta primers. The data were produced by immunoSEQ multiplex PCR, yet TCRdb's version contains in-frame clones alone and is incomplete. The sample consists of 190,000 or so clones, approximately 80% of them appearing once. Of note for this clone: The antigen remains undetermined.

These donors counted as nominally healthy when sampled, but unrecorded immune exposures were likely. The germline gives CDR1 SGHRS, CDR2 YFSETQ. CDR3 size: 14 residues. Trimming removed 0 bases at V and 3 bases at J, with 6 bases between. The specimen was PBMCs. The clonotype comes from a boy between 5 and 17 years old in good health and CMV-seronegative. The chain is built from TRBV5-1 and TRBJ2-2, with D unresolved. CDR3 region: CASSLEADTGELFF. The CDR3 DNA sequence: TGCGCCAGCAGCTTGGAGGCGGACACCGGGGAGCTGTTTTTT.